The entry below gives a single T cell receptor (beta chain) sequence along with its context. Its antigen is not identified. This CDR3 has 16 amino acids. Germline CDR1 reads SGHRS; CDR2 reads YFSETQ. The J segment lost 2 bases and the V segment lost 4 bases, leaving 3 bases of the junction unmatched. The data are from a study of T cell responses to AZD1222 COVID-19 vaccine. Study information: Doses given second, at about 4 or about 12 weeks, were pooled.

General observations from the study: The study found Spike-specific TCR breadth and depth rose after two AZD1222 doses. Possibly, clonal diversity was underestimated; donors were largely white British and included more females. Reports say nearly half of spike-specific TCRs go after unmutated variant regions.

Sequencing was performed with immunoSEQ multiplex PCR; in TCRdb, only in-frame clones are kept and a portion is missing. The data hold about 100,000 clones, with 90% observed a single time. The sequences come from peripheral blood, collected on day 0 of AZD1222 vaccination. This chain links TRBV5-1 with TRBJ2-1, with TRBD2 matching 13 bases. This TCR was recovered from an adult in good health. The CDR3 DNA reads TGCGCCAGCAGCCTAACTAGCGGGGGGGCCTACAATGAGCAGTTCTTC. Residues: CASSLTSGGAYNEQFF. Looking up the rest from reference TRBV5-1 and TRBJ2-1 gives the full variable domain: KAGVTQTPRYLIKTRGQQVTLSCSPISGHRSVSWYQQTPGQGLQFLFEYFSETQRNKGNFPGRFSGRQFSNSRSEMNVSTLELGDSALYLCASSLTSGGAYNEQFFGPGTRLTVL.